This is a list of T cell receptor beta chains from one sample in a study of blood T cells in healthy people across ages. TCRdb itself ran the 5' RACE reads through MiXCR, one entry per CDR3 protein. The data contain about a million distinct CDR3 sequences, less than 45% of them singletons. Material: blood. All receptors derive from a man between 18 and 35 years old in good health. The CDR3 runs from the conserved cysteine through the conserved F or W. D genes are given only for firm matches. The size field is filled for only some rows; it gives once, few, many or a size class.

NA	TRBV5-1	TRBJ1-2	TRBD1	CASSLGDRSDGYTF	TGCGCCAGCAGCTTGGGGGACAGGTCCGACGGCTACACCTTC
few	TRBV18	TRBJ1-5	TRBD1	CASSLGTGIFNQPQHF	TGTGCCAGCTCACTTGGGACAGGAATATTCAATCAGCCCCAGCATTTT
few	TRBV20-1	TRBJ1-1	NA	CSARTGLGENTEAFF	TGCAGTGCTAGAACAGGGCTTGGGGAGAACACTGAAGCTTTCTTT
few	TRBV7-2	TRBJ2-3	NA	CASSFDGGREDTQYF	TGTGCCAGCAGCTTTGATGGGGGCAGGGAAGATACGCAGTATTTT
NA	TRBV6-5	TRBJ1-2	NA	CASSYSTSGSSNYGYTF	TGTGCCAGCAGTTACTCAACATCTGGTTCCTCTAACTATGGCTACACCTTC
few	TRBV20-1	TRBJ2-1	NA	CSAIRPGWSSYNEQFF	TGCAGTGCCATTCGTCCCGGATGGAGCTCCTACAATGAGCAGTTCTTC
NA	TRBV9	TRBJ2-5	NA	CASSVGRGTLSEQYF	TGTGCCAGCAGCGTAGGTCGCGGGACCCTAAGTGAGCAGTACTTC
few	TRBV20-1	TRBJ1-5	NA	CSASWGGMDQPQHF	TGCAGTGCTAGCTGGGGGGGAATGGATCAGCCCCAGCATTTT
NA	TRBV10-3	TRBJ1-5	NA	CANQELFGQPQHF	TGTGCCAACCAAGAACTGTTCGGCCAGCCCCAGCATTTT
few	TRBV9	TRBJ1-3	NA	CASSVGGNSGNTIYF	TGTGCCAGCAGCGTAGGGGGGAACTCTGGAAACACCATATATTTT
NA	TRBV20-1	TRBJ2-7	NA	CSAGVYYEQYF	TGCAGTGCTGGGGTATACTACGAGCAGTACTTC
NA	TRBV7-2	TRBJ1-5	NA	CASTPTGLSNQPQHF	TGTGCCAGCACCCCTACAGGTCTTAGCAATCAGCCCCAGCATTTT
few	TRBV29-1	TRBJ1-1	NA	CSVFILAGKAFF	TGCAGCGTTTTCATCTTGGCGGGTAAAGCTTTCTTT
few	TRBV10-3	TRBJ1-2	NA	CAISEQVGYTF	TGTGCCATCAGTGAACAGGTTGGCTACACCTTC
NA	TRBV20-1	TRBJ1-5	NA	CSASALAGDTRNQPQHF	TGCAGTGCTAGTGCGCTGGCAGGGGACACTCGCAATCAGCCCCAGCATTTT
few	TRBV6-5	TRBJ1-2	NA	CASSYSTVNGYTF	TGTGCCAGCAGTTACTCGACAGTCAATGGCTACACCTTC
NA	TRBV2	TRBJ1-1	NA	CAPPRGIDTEAFF	TGTGCCCCCCCCAGGGGCATAGACACTGAAGCTTTCTTT
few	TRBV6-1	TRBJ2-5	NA	CASSRWRGNQETQYF	TGTGCCAGCAGTCGCTGGCGGGGAAACCAAGAGACCCAGTACTTC
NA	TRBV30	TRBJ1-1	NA	CAWSVRHGDTEAFF	TGTGCCTGGAGTGTACGCCATGGCGACACTGAAGCTTTCTTT
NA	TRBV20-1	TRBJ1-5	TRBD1	CSAYTGTGGPQHF	TGCAGTGCTTATACCGGGACAGGGGGCCCCCAGCATTTT
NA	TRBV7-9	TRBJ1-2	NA	CASSLPVPGGYTF	TGTGCCAGCAGCCTCCCCGTACCTGGAGGCTACACCTTC
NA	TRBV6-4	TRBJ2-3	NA	CASSDSDGSSTDTQYF	TGTGCCAGCAGTGACTCGGACGGCTCTAGCACAGATACGCAGTATTTT
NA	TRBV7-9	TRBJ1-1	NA	CASSLNEGRGTEAFF	TGTGCCAGCAGCTTAAATGAGGGAAGAGGGACTGAAGCTTTCTTT
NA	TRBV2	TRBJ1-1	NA	CTSAGTMNTEAFF	TGTACCAGCGCCGGGACAATGAACACTGAAGCTTTCTTT
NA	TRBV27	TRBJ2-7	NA	CASSLRGETYEQYF	TGTGCCAGCAGTTTGAGGGGTGAAACCTACGAGCAGTACTTC
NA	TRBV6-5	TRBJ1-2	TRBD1	CASSTRDSNYGYTF	TGTGCCAGCAGTACCAGGGACAGCAACTATGGCTACACCTTC
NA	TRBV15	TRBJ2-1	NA	CATSRLLEQSNEQFF	TGTGCCACCAGCAGGCTACTAGAACAATCCAATGAGCAGTTCTTC
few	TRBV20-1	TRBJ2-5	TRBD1	CSAEDRGDQETQYF	TGCAGTGCCGAGGACAGGGGAGACCAAGAGACCCAGTACTTC
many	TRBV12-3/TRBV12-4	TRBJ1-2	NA	CASRGPNYGYTF	TGTGCCAGCAGGGGTCCGAACTATGGCTACACCTTC
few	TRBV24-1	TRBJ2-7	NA	CATSDQDRSQDEQYF	TGTGCCACCAGTGACCAGGACCGTTCCCAGGACGAGCAGTACTTC
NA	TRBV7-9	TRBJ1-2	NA	CASSLLRTGLDYGYTF	TGTGCCAGCAGCCTCCTTAGAACCGGGCTCGACTATGGCTACACCTTC
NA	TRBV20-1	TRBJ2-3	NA	CSATGLAPPDTQYF	TGCAGTGCTACGGGACTCGCGCCGCCAGATACGCAGTATTTT
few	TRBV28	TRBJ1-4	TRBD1	CASSLRGQGGEKLFF	TGTGCCAGCAGTTTGAGGGGACAGGGAGGTGAAAAACTGTTTTTT
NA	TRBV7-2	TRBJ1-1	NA	CASSLLREAFF	TGTGCCAGCAGCCTGCTGAGGGAAGCTTTCTTT
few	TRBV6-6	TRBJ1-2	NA	CASRDRVGDYGYTF	TGTGCCAGCCGAGATAGAGTAGGGGACTATGGCTACACCTTC
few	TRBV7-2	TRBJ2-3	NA	CASRPEAGTYTDTQYF	TGTGCCAGCAGACCGGAGGCCGGGACCTACACAGATACGCAGTATTTT
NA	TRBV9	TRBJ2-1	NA	CASSVDRGPLGNEQFF	TGTGCCAGCAGCGTAGACCGAGGCCCCCTCGGGAATGAGCAGTTCTTC
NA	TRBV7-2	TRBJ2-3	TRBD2	CASSLVGREGDTQYF	TGTGCCAGCAGCTTAGTCGGCAGGGAGGGAGATACGCAGTATTTT
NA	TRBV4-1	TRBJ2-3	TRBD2	CASSQDGGDLTDTQYF	TGCGCCAGCAGCCAAGATGGGGGGGACTTAACAGATACGCAGTATTTT
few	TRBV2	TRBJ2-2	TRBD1	CAGSRDRDISGELFF	TGTGCCGGATCCCGGGACAGGGATATTTCCGGGGAGCTGTTTTTT
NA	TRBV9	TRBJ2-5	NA	CASAFRDRNWETQYF	TGTGCCAGTGCTTTCCGGGACCGCAATTGGGAGACCCAGTACTTC
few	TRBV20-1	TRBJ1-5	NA	CSASFGDQPQHF	TGCAGTGCTAGTTTTGGGGATCAGCCCCAGCATTTT
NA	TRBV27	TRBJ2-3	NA	CASSSRRATGTDTQYF	TGTGCCAGCAGTTCTCGCCGCGCAACGGGCACAGATACGCAGTATTTT
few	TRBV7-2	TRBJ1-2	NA	CASSLQQGNLDYGYTF	TGTGCCAGCAGCTTACAACAGGGTAATCTCGACTATGGCTACACCTTC